This T cell receptor beta chain stems from a study of T cell changes during pregnancy in multiple sclerosis. Trimming cost V 3 bases and J 7 bases; bases outside gene matches: 3. Germline V gene data show CDR1 as SEHNR and CDR2 as FQNEAQ (reference sequence). The CDR3 sequence is 14 residues long. The method was immunoSEQ multiplex PCR; TCRdb's version includes in-frame clones alone and lacks a portion of them. The sample shows under 70,000 clones, approximately 91% of them seen only once. This clone was counted only a few times. This TCR was sampled from a female donor with multiple sclerosis, enrolled in a pregnancy study. This sequence joins TRBV7-9 and TRBJ1-6, with TRBD1 matching 7 bases. The material was CD4+ T cells from peripheral blood mononuclear cells, obtained after pregnancy. This chain's CDR3 is CASSFTGDNSPLHF. The CDR3, as DNA: TGTGCCAGCAGCTTTACAGGGGACAATTCACCCCTCCACTTT.